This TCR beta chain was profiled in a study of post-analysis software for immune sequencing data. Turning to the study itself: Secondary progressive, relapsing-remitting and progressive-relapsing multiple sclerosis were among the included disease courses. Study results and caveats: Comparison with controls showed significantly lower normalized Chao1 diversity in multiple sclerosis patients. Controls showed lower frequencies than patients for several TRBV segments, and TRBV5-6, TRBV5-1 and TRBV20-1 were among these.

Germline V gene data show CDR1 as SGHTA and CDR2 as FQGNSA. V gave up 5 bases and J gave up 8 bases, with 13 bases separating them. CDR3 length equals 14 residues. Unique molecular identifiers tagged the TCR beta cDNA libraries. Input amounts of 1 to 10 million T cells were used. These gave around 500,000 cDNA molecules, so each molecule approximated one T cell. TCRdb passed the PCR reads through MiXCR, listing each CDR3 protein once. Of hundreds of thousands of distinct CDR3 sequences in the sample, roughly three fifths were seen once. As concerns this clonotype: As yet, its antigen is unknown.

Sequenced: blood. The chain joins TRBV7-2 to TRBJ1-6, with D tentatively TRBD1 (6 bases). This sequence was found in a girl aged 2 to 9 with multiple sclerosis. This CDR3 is CASSSRGSDSPLHF. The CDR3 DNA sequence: TGTGCCAGCAGCAGCAGGGGAAGCGATTCACCCCTCCACTTT. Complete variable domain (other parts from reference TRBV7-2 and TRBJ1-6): GAGVSQSPSNKVTEKGKDVELRCDPISGHTALYWYRQSLGQGLEFLIYFQGNSAPDKSGLPSDRFSAERTGGSVSTLTIQRTQQEDSAVYLCASSSRGSDSPLHFGNGTRLTVT.